In this sample, the clone carrying this TCR beta chain turned up many times. Antigen: not known. Primers used in a second PCR of about 6 to 11 cycles were a sample-barcoded 5' primer and a J-beta primer mix. Every cDNA molecule bore a tag from a template-switch adaptor containing 12 random nucleotides. TCRdb reprocessed the 5' RACE reads via MiXCR and lists one record per CDR3 protein. The sample lists around 1,700,000 distinct CDR3 sequences; roughly 27% were seen once. These data come from a study of blood T cells in healthy people across ages. At the level of the study: Capturing about one barcoded beta molecule per two T cells was achieved by template switching. Study-level findings and limits: Observed TCR beta diversity showed a strong correlation with the percentage of naive T cells as measured by flow cytometry.

Individuals who donated were healthy Caucasians from Russia aged 6 to 90. The sequenced sample consisted of blood. The origin of this receptor is a woman aged 25-40 years in good health.

For the CDR3, the DNA is TGCAGTGCTAGGACAGGGGGTTTTCTTGGCTACACCTTC. It is translated as CSARTGGFLGYTF. The chain carries TRBV20-1 and TRBJ1-2, with 9 nucleotides matching TRBD1. V dropped 3 bases and J dropped 7; count of bases not matched to a gene: 6. Looked up from germline, CDR1 is DFQATT and CDR2 is SNEGSKA (reference sequence). The CDR3 sequence is 13 residues long.